This is a list of T cell receptor beta chains from one sample in a study of blood T cell repertoires in COVID-19. The assay was immunoSEQ multiplex PCR, and TCRdb's table has in-frame clones only and misses some. The data contain 300,000 to 400,000 clones, 87% of them seen just once; the ten biggest clones take up over 6%. The specimen sequenced was peripheral blood. The receptors derive from a woman between 45 and 60 years old with COVID-19, enrolled during active disease. The CDR3 runs from the conserved cysteine through the conserved F or W. A D gene is named only where the DNA matches it firmly. Size values are once, few and many counts, or a class for expanded clones, and some rows have none.

cdr3_aa	cdr3_nt	clone_size	d_call	v_call	j_call
CASSHPDREGEQYF	TGTGCCAGCAGCCACCCGGACAGGGAGGGCGAGCAGTACTTC	NA	NA	TRBV13	TRBJ2-7
CASSGIDTTYEQYF	TGTGCCAGCAGCGGTATAGACACGACCTACGAGCAGTACTTC	NA	NA	TRBV13	TRBJ2-7
CAWSVLIYEQFF	TGTGCCTGGAGTGTACTCATTTATGAGCAGTTCTTC	NA	NA	TRBV30	TRBJ2-1
CASGPRTGVYGYTF	TGCGCCAGCGGACCTCGGACAGGGGTTTATGGCTACACCTTC	NA	TRBD1	TRBV5-1	TRBJ1-2
CASSGSGGPGEQYF	TGTGCCAGCAGCGGGAGCGGGGGACCGGGAGAGCAGTACTTC	NA	TRBD2	TRBV9	TRBJ2-7
CASSFNGQPTGELFF	TGTGCCAGCAGCTTCAATGGACAGCCCACCGGGGAGCTGTTTTTT	NA	NA	TRBV5-6	TRBJ2-2
CASSLTGRQEHYGYTF	TGTGCCAGCAGCCTCACCGGGAGACAAGAACATTATGGCTACACCTTC	NA	NA	TRBV3-1/TRBV3-2	TRBJ1-2
CATSRLSGTSNEQYF	TGTGCCACCAGCAGACTTTCCGGGACTAGTAACGAGCAGTACTTC	NA	TRBD2	TRBV15	TRBJ2-7
CAWRELTAGNTIYF	TGTGCCTGGAGGGAACTCACAGCTGGAAACACCATATATTTT	NA	NA	TRBV30	TRBJ1-3
CASGKRWTGAEKLFF	TGTGCCAGCGGAAAAAGATGGACAGGGGCCGAAAAACTGTTTTTT	NA	TRBD1	TRBV27	TRBJ1-4
CASSEGRGYNEQFF	TGTGCCAGCAGTGAAGGGAGAGGATACAATGAGCAGTTCTTC	NA	NA	TRBV2	TRBJ2-1
CASSEGGQQTYGYTF	TGTGCCAGCAGCGAGGGGGGACAGCAGACGTATGGCTACACCTTC	once	TRBD1	TRBV11-3	TRBJ1-2
CASSYGPGRGGGQPQHF	TGTGCCAGCAGTTACGGGCCAGGGAGGGGAGGAGGTCAGCCCCAGCATTTT	NA	NA	TRBV6-2/TRBV6-3	TRBJ1-5
CSERLAGGHEQFF	TGCAGCGAGAGACTAGCGGGAGGCCATGAGCAGTTCTTC	once	TRBD2	TRBV29-1	TRBJ2-1
CASSPGEGSSYEQYF	TGTGCCAGCAGCCCAGGGGAGGGGAGCTCCTACGAGCAGTACTTC	NA	NA	TRBV27	TRBJ2-7
CASSAQGGFSSGANVLTF	TGTGCCAGCAGCGCCCAGGGGGGCTTTAGCTCTGGGGCCAACGTCCTGACTTTC	NA	NA	TRBV7-8	TRBJ2-6
CASSQGTVQETQYF	TGTGCCAGCAGCCAAGGGACTGTCCAAGAGACCCAGTACTTC	NA	NA	TRBV11-3	TRBJ2-5
CAWSVPGGRQPQHF	TGTGCCTGGAGTGTACCGGGAGGTAGGCAGCCCCAGCATTTT	NA	NA	TRBV30	TRBJ1-5
CASSLGVQGGYGYTF	TGTGCCAGCAGCTTAGGAGTTCAGGGCGGCTATGGCTACACCTTC	NA	NA	TRBV7-9	TRBJ1-2
CASSIGTANSPLHF	TGTGCCAGCAGCATAGGGACAGCTAATTCACCCCTCCACTTT	NA	TRBD1	TRBV7-8	TRBJ1-6
CAIRSSQGGDYEQYF	TGTGCCATCAGATCTTCACAGGGGGGGGACTACGAGCAGTACTTC	NA	NA	TRBV10-3	TRBJ2-7
CASSPDRANTGELFF	TGTGCCAGCAGTCCGGACAGGGCGAACACCGGGGAGCTGTTTTTT	once	TRBD1	TRBV2	TRBJ2-2
CAWSVTAGGGGYTF	TGTGCCTGGAGTGTAACGGCAGGGGGCGGTGGCTACACCTTC	NA	TRBD1	TRBV30	TRBJ1-2
CASSSQTGLAEQYF	TGCGCCAGCAGCTCCCAGACAGGGCTAGCCGAGCAGTACTTC	NA	TRBD1	TRBV5-1	TRBJ2-7
CASSEGDRNYGYTF	TGTGCCAGCAGTGAAGGCGACAGGAACTATGGCTACACCTTC	NA	NA	TRBV6-1	TRBJ1-2
CASSLAGTGAGDEQFF	TGCGCCAGCAGCCTGGCGGGGACAGGGGCAGGGGACGAGCAGTTCTTC	NA	TRBD1	TRBV5-1	TRBJ2-1
CASSQGDKGNSPLHF	TGTGCCAGCAGCCAAGGGGACAAGGGTAATTCACCCCTCCACTTT	NA	NA	TRBV4-2	TRBJ1-6
CASRHRRKQETQYF	TGTGCCAGCAGACACCGGCGGAAACAAGAGACCCAGTACTTC	NA	NA	TRBV11-3	TRBJ2-5
CASSFRSSNYGYTF	TGTGCCAGCAGCTTTCGGAGCTCTAACTATGGCTACACCTTC	NA	NA	TRBV5-8	TRBJ1-2
CAWGGYRVDGTEAFF	TGTGCCTGGGGGGGGTACAGGGTCGATGGCACTGAAGCTTTCTTT	NA	NA	TRBV30	TRBJ1-1
CAWSVGVYQETQYF	TGTGCCTGGAGTGTAGGGGTGTACCAAGAGACCCAGTACTTC	NA	NA	TRBV30	TRBJ2-5
CASSLAVTGGPQHF	TGTGCCAGCAGCTTGGCCGTCACCGGAGGGCCCCAGCATTTT	NA	NA	TRBV5-5	TRBJ1-5
CASSFLAGGHNEQFF	TGTGCCAGCAGTTTCCTAGCGGGAGGGCACAATGAGCAGTTCTTC	NA	TRBD2	TRBV27	TRBJ2-1
CASRRGGSYNEQFF	TGTGCCAGCAGACGGGGTGGGTCCTACAATGAGCAGTTCTTC	NA	NA	TRBV6-5	TRBJ2-1
CSVERGQGANTGELFF	TGCAGCGTTGAAAGAGGTCAGGGGGCGAACACCGGGGAGCTGTTTTTT	once	TRBD1	TRBV29-1	TRBJ2-2
CASSQEFRAGNTIYF	TGTGCCAGCAGCCAAGAATTCAGGGCTGGAAACACCATATATTTT	NA	NA	TRBV3-1/TRBV3-2	TRBJ1-3
CATSDSSGSLNEQFF	TGTGCCACCAGTGATTCTAGCGGGAGTTTGAATGAGCAGTTCTTC	NA	TRBD2	TRBV24-1	TRBJ2-1
CATSDRRRGASGGELFF	TGTGCCACCAGTGATCGCAGGAGGGGCGCTTCCGGCGGGGAGCTGTTTTTT	few	NA	TRBV24-1	TRBJ2-2
CASSRSDRDEQYF	TGTGCCAGCAGCAGATCGGACAGGGACGAGCAGTACTTC	NA	NA	TRBV21-1	TRBJ2-7
CAWSIGAGGVYNEQFF	TGTGCCTGGAGCATAGGGGCGGGAGGTGTCTACAATGAGCAGTTCTTC	NA	TRBD2	TRBV30	TRBJ2-1
CASSYGTGGFEQYF	TGTGCCAGCAGTTATGGGACAGGGGGCTTCGAGCAGTACTTC	NA	TRBD1	TRBV5-8	TRBJ2-7
CASSLYAPPGYGYTF	TGTGCCAGCAGTTTATATGCCCCGCCGGGCTATGGCTACACCTTC	few	NA	TRBV27	TRBJ1-2
CASSGYRGSYEQYF	TGTGCCAGCTCGGGGTACAGGGGGTCCTACGAGCAGTACTTC	NA	TRBD1	TRBV18	TRBJ2-7
CASSQDWQGAAYGYTF	TGCGCCAGCAGCCAAGATTGGCAGGGGGCGGCCTATGGCTACACCTTC	NA	TRBD1	TRBV4-3	TRBJ1-2
CAWSADRGELAEAFF	TGTGCCTGGAGTGCGGACAGGGGGGAACTGGCTGAAGCTTTCTTT	NA	TRBD1	TRBV30	TRBJ1-1
CASSQIGAQQFF	TGTGCCAGCAGCCAAATTGGGGCGCAGCAGTTCTTC	NA	NA	TRBV3-1/TRBV3-2	TRBJ2-1
CASRDRFYSGEKLFF	TGTGCCAGCAGGGACAGATTTTACTCGGGCGAAAAACTGTTTTTT	NA	NA	TRBV11-3	TRBJ1-4
CASSVQGALTEAFF	TGTGCCAGCAGCGTCCAGGGGGCGCTTACTGAAGCTTTCTTT	NA	TRBD1	TRBV7-9	TRBJ1-1